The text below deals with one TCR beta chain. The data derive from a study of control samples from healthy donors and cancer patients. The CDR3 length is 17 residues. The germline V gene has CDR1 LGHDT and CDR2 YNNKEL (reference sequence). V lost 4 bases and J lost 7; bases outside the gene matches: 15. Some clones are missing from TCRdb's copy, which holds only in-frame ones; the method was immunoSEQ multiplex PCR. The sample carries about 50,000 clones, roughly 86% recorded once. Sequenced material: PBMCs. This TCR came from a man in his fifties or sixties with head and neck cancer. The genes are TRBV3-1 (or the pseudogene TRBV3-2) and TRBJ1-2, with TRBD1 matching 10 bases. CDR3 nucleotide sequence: TGTGCCAGCAGCCTCGAGCCGCCGGACAGGGGGAGGTGTGGCTACACCTTC. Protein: CASSLEPPDRGRCGYTF.